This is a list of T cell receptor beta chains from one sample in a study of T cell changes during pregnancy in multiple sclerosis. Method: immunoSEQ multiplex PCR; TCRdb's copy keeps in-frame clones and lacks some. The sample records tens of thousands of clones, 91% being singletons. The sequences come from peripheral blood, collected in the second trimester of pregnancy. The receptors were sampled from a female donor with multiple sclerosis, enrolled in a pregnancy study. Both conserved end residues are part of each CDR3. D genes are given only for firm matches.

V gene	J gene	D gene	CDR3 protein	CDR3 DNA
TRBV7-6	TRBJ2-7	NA	CASSSGQQQYF	TGTGCCAGCAGCTCCGGACAGCAGCAGTACTTC
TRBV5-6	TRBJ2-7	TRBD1	CASSRLRDRAEQYF	TGTGCCAGCAGCAGACTCCGGGACAGAGCCGAGCAGTACTTC
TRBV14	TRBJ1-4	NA	CASSRGAGTNEKLFF	TGTGCCAGCAGCCGGGGAGCAGGCACTAATGAAAAACTGTTTTTT
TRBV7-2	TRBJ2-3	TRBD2	CASSLGRGAYTDTQYF	TGTGCCAGCAGCTTAGGGCGGGGGGCGTACACAGATACGCAGTATTTT
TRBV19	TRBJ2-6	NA	CASMGSSGANVLTF	TGTGCCAGTATGGGGAGCTCTGGGGCCAACGTCCTGACTTTC
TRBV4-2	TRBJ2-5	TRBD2	CASSQVYLAGAETQYF	TGTGCCAGCAGCCAAGTGTATCTAGCGGGGGCAGAGACCCAGTACTTC
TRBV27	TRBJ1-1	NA	CASSLSSGWTEAFF	TGTGCCAGCAGTTTATCTTCGGGGTGGACTGAAGCTTTCTTT
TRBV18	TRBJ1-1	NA	CASSPSRTGSTEAFF	TGTGCCAGCTCACCATCCCGAACAGGGTCGACTGAAGCTTTCTTT
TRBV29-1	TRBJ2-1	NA	CSVDRTAFNEQFF	TGCAGCGTTGATCGGACAGCCTTCAATGAGCAGTTCTTC
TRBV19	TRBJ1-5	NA	CASSIDRLRAQHF	TGTGCCAGTAGTATAGATCGGTTACGGGCCCAGCATTTT
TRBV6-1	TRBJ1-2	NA	CASSERVGRTAVDNYGYTF	TGTGCCAGCAGTGAAAGGGTGGGGCGGACCGCTGTAGATAACTATGGCTACACCTTC
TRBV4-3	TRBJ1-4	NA	CASSQDLTDTSATNEKLFF	TGCGCCAGCAGCCAAGATCTAACAGATACTTCTGCAACTAATGAAAAACTGTTTTTT
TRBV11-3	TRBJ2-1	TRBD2	CASSASSGSGRNEQFF	TGTGCCAGCAGCGCCAGTAGCGGGAGTGGTCGGAATGAGCAGTTCTTC
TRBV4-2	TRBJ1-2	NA	CASSQPRGEGSGYTF	TGTGCCAGCAGCCAGCCACGGGGGGAGGGAAGTGGCTACACCTTC
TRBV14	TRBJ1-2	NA	CASSRRETYGYTF	TGTGCCAGCAGCCGGAGGGAGACCTATGGCTACACCTTC
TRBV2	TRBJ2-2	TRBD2	CASSPSGRAPGELFF	TGTGCCAGCAGTCCTAGCGGGAGGGCCCCCGGGGAGCTGTTTTTT
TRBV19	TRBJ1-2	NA	CASSVTGYGYTF	TGTGCCAGTAGCGTAACAGGGTATGGCTACACCTTC
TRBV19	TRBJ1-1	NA	CASSSGDMNTEAFF	TGTGCCAGTAGTTCTGGGGACATGAACACTGAAGCTTTCTTT
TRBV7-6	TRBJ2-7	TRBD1	CASSLGTGMEHEQYF	TGTGCCAGCAGCTTAGGGACAGGGATGGAGCACGAGCAGTACTTC
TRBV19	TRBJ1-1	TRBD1	CASTQTGSVTEAFF	TGTGCCAGTACCCAGACAGGGTCGGTCACTGAAGCTTTCTTT
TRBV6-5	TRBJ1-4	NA	CASSSQGAANEKLFF	TGTGCCAGCAGTTCACAGGGAGCGGCTAATGAAAAACTGTTTTTT
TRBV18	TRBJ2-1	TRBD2	CASSPPGLVINEQFF	TGTGCCAGCTCACCCCCGGGACTAGTCATCAATGAGCAGTTCTTC
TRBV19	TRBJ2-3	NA	CASRTHRTDTQYF	TGTGCCAGTAGAACACACCGCACAGATACGCAGTATTTT